This T cell receptor (beta chain) was profiled in a study of T cells in Graves' hyperthyroidism and ophthalmopathy. This clonotype was seen at least ten times. The germline CDR1 and CDR2 sequences are DFQATT and SNEGSKA (reference sequence). The V end lost 0 bases, the J end lost 1 base, and 12 bases lay between the germline ends. This CDR3 has 15 amino acids. Each diagnosis drew on symptoms, thyroxine, TRAb, thyroid ultrasound and orbital computed tomography findings. What was amplified from RNA transcripts were TCR beta CDR3 regions. HTBI primers were employed in a first-round RT-PCR of the TCR CDR3. MiXCR, run by TCRdb on the multiplex PCR reads, gives a single entry per CDR3 protein. Among roughly 400,000 distinct CDR3 sequences listed, more than 13% were seen once.

The chain is built from TRBV20-1 and TRBJ1-1; possible D gene TRBD1, 6 bases. This clonotype originated in a man in his forties or fifties with Graves' ophthalmopathy. What was sequenced was blood. The CDR3 protein is CSAREEGGSNTEAFF. Written as DNA, the CDR3 is TGCAGTGCTAGAGAAGAGGGGGGTTCGAACACTGAAGCTTTCTTT.